This TCR beta chain was identified in a study of CD8 T cells in Susac syndrome. This CDR3 is 12 amino acids long. Germline-derived CDR1 and CDR2 are SQVTM and ANQGSEA. V lost 7 bases, J lost 11 bases, and 12 bases stayed unmatched. About this clonotype itself: The antigen is not known.

General observations from the study: The TCR sequencing and HLA analysis in the study involved a relatively small number of individuals, as the study acknowledged.

Random hexamers served to reverse transcribe about 0.5 to 1 ug RNA. An immunoSEQ multiplex PCR amplified TCR beta CDR3 over 54 Vbeta and 13 Jbeta. TCRdb processed the immunoSEQ multiplex PCR reads anew with MiXCR; each CDR3 protein has one entry. The repertoire holds a few hundred thousand distinct CDR3 sequences, with 94% as singletons. The clonotype was recovered from a human donor with Susac syndrome. What was sequenced was CD4+ T cells from PBMCs. V and J are TRBV29-1 and TRBJ1-1, with 8 bases matching TRBD1. The CDR3, as DNA: TGCAGCGCCCAAGACCAGGGGGCATGGGCTTTCTTT. It specifies CSAQDQGAWAFF.